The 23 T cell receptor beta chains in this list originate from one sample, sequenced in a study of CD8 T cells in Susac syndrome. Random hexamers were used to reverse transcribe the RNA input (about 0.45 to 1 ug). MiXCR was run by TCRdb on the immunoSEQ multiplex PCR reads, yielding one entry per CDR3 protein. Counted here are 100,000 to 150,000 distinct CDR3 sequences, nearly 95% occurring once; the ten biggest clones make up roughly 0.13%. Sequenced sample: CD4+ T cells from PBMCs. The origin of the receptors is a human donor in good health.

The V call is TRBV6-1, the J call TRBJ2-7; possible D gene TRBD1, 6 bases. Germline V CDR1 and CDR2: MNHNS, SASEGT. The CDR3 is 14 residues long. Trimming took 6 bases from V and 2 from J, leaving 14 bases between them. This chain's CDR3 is CASSYRAPPYEQYF. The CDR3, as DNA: TGTGCCAGCAGCTACAGGGCACCCCCCTACGAGCAGTACTTC.

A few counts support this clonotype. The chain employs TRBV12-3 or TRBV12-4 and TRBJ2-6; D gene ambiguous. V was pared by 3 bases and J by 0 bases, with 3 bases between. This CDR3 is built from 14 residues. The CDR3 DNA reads TGTGCCAGCAGTTTGACCTCTGGGGCCAACGTCCTGACTTTC. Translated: CASSLTSGANVLTF.

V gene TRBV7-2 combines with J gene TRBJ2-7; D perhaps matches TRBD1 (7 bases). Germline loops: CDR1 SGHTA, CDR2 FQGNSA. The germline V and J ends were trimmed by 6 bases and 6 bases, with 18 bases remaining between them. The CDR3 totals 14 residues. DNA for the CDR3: TGTGCCAGCAGGTTCCAGGGGGGAACGGGCGAGCAGTACTTC. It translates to CASRFQGGTGEQYF.

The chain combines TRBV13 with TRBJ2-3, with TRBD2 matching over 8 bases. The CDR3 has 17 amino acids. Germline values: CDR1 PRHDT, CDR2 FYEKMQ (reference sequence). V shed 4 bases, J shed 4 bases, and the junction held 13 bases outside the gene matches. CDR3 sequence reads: CASSYYLASGRPDTQYF. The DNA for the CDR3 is TGTGCCAGCAGCTACTATCTAGCTAGCGGGCGCCCAGATACGCAGTATTTT.

CDR3: CSARGRPNTGELFF. CDR3 coding DNA: TGCAGTGCTAGGGGCAGGCCTAACACCGGGGAGCTGTTTTTT. J is TRBJ2-2 and V is TRBV20-1; D is uncertain. CDR1 is DFQATT and CDR2 is SNEGSKA in the germline V gene (reference sequence). V was clipped by 3 bases and J by 2 bases, with 10 bases between them. This CDR3 region has 14 residues.

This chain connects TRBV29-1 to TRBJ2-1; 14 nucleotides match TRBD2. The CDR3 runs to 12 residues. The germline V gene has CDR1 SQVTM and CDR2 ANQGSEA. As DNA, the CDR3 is TGCACCGGACTAGCGGGAGGAAATGAGCAGTTCTTC. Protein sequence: CTGLAGGNEQFF.

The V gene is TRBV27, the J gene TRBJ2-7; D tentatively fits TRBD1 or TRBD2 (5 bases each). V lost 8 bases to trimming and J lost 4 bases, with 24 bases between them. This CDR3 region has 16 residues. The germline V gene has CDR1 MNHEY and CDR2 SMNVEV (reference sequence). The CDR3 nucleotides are TGTGCCAGCTCTCCGGGGATGGTAGGGGTGAAGTACGAGCAGTACTTC. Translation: CASSPGMVGVKYEQYF.

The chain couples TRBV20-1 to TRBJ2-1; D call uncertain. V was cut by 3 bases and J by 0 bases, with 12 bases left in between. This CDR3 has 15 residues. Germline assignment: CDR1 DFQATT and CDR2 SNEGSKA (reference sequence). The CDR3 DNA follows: TGCAGTGCTAGTTCCGGCAGCAGCTCCTACAATGAGCAGTTCTTC. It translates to CSASSGSSSYNEQFF.

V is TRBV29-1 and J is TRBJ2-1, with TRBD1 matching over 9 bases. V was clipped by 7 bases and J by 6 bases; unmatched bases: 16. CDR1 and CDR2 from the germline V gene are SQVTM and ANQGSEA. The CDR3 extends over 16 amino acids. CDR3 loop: CSGGDRRGTGSNEQFF. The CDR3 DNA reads TGCAGCGGGGGGGACAGGCGAGGGACAGGGAGCAATGAGCAGTTCTTC.

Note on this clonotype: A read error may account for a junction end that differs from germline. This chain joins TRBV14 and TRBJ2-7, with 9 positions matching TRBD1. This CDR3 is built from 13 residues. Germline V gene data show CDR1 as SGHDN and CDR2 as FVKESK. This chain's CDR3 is CASSQDLWDREIF. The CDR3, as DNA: TGTGCCAGCAGCCAAGATCTATGGGACAGGGAGATCTTC.

CDR3 region: CSVVRLGTDYNEQFF. The CDR3 region has the DNA TGCAGCGTTGTACGCCTTGGGACAGATTACAATGAGCAGTTCTTC. J is TRBJ2-1 and V is TRBV29-1; TRBD1 matches at 7 bases. The J segment lost 4 bases and the V segment lost 4 bases, leaving 10 bases of the junction unmatched. Germline values: CDR1 SQVTM, CDR2 ANQGSEA. The CDR3 has 15 amino acids.

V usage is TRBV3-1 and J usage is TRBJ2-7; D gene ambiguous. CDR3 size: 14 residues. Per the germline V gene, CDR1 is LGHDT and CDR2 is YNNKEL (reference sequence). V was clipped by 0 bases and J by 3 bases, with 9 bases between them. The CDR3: CASSQDTASYEQYF. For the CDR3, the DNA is TGTGCCAGCAGCCAAGACACTGCAAGCTACGAGCAGTACTTC.

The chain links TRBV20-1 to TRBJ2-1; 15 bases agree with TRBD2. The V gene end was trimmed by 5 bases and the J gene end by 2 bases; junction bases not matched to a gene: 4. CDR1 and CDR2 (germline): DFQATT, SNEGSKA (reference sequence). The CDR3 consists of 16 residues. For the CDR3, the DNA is TGCAGTGCTCTGGGACTAGCGGGAGGAACCTACAATGAGCAGTTCTTC. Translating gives CSALGLAGGTYNEQFF.

In DNA form, the CDR3 reads TGTGCCAGCAGCCCCGAAGGCCAGGGGGCTCAGCCCCAGCATTTT. Its translation is CASSPEGQGAQPQHF. The J gene is TRBJ1-5, the V gene TRBV27; 8 nucleotides line up with TRBD1. With V trimmed by 6 bases and J by 6 bases, 10 bases remained unmatched. Germline lookup yields CDR1 MNHEY and CDR2 SMNVEV (reference sequence). This CDR3 has 15 residues.

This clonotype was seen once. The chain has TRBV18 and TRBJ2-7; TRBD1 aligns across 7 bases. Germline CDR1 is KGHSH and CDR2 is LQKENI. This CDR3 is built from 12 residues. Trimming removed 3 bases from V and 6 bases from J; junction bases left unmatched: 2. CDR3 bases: TGTGCCAGCTCACCGACAGGGTTCGAGCAGTACTTC. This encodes CASSPTGFEQYF.

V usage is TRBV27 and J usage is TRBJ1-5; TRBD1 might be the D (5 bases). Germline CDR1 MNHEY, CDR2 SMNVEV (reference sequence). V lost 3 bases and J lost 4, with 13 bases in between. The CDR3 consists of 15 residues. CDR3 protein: CASSFGTRSNQPQHF. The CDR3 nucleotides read TGTGCCAGCAGTTTCGGGACCCGCAGTAATCAGCCCCAGCATTTT.

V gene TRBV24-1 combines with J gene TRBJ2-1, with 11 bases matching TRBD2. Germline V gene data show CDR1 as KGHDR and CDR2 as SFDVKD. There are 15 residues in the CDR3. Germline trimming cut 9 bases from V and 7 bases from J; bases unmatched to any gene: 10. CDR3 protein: CATALAGGLRNEQFF. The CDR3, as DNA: TGTGCCACCGCCTTAGCGGGAGGGCTTCGGAATGAGCAGTTCTTC.

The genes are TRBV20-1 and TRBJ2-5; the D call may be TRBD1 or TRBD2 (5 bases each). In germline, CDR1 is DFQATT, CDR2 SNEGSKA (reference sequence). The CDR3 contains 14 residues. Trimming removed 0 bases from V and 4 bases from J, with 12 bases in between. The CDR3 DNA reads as TGCAGTGCTAGAGATCCCGGGGCGGCAGAGACCCAGTACTTC. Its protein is CSARDPGAAETQYF.

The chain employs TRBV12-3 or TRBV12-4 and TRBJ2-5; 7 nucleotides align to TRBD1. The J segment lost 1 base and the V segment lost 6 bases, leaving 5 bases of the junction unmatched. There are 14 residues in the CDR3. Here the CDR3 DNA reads TGTGCCAGCAGCATTGGACAGGTCCAAGAGACCCAGTACTTC. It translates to CASSIGQVQETQYF.

This CDR3 reads CASSLFQGRNTGELFF. CDR3 DNA sequence: TGCGCCAGCAGCTTGTTCCAGGGGCGGAACACCGGGGAGCTGTTTTTT. The rearrangement joins TRBV5-1 to TRBJ2-2, with TRBD1 as a possible D gene (6 bases). Germline CDR1 reads SGHRS; CDR2 reads YFSETQ. V lost 1 base and J lost 1, with 11 bases in between. There are 16 residues in the CDR3.

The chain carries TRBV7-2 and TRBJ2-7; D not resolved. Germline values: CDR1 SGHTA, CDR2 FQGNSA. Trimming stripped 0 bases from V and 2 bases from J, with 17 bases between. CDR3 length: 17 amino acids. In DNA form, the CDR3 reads TGTGCCAGCAGCTTAGCGGCCTTGAGCAGGCCGCCCTACGAGCAGTACTTC. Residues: CASSLAALSRPPYEQYF.

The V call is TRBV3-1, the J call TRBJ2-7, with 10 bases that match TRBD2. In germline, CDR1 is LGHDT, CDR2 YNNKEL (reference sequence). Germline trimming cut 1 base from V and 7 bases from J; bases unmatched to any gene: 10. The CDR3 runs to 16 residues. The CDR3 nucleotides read TGTGCCAGCAGCCAAGTTGTCCCTAGCGGGGGTGGGGAGCAGTACTTC. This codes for CASSQVVPSGGGEQYF.

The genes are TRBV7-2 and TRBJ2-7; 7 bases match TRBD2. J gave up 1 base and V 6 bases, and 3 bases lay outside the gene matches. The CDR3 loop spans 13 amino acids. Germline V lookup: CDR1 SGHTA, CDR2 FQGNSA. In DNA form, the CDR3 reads TGTGCCAGCAGAACTAGCGAATCCTACGAGCAGTACTTC. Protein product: CASRTSESYEQYF. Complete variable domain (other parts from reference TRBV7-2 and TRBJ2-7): GAGVSQSPSNKVTEKGKDVELRCDPISGHTALYWYRQSLGQGLEFLIYFQGNSAPDKSGLPSDRFSAERTGGSVSTLTIQRTQQEDSAVYLCASRTSESYEQYFGPGTRLTVT.